These T cell receptor beta chains were read from a single sample in a study of CD8 T cells in ankylosing spondylitis. TCRdb reprocessed the 5' RACE reads via MiXCR and lists one record per CDR3 protein. The sample holds more than 500,000 distinct CDR3 sequences, less than 6% seen once. Sequencing was carried out using blood, either unsorted or a sorted T cell fraction (not recorded which). The receptor set was obtained from a male donor with ankylosing spondylitis. The CDR3 runs from the conserved cysteine through the conserved F or W. D genes are given only for firm matches. The size field is filled for only some rows; it gives once, few, many or a size class.

D gene,V gene,clone size,J gene,CDR3 protein,CDR3 DNA
NA,TRBV24-1,many,TRBJ2-5,CATSETPGHGGETQYF,TGTGCCACCAGTGAAACTCCGGGACATGGTGGGGAGACCCAGTACTTC
TRBD1,TRBV29-1,few,TRBJ2-1,CSVEDGQGRDSPGFF,TGCAGCGTTGAAGACGGACAGGGTCGGGACTCCCCGGGGTTCTTC
NA,TRBV9,many,TRBJ1-6,CASSPPDYNSPLHF,TGTGCCAGCAGCCCTCCAGACTATAATTCACCCCTCCACTTT
TRBD2,TRBV20-1,many,TRBJ2-2,CSAFYAGVGTGELFF,TGCAGTGCTTTCTACGCGGGAGTTGGTACCGGGGAGCTGTTTTTT
NA,TRBV7-9,many,TRBJ1-1,CASSLWDPDFEAFF,TGTGCCAGCAGCTTATGGGATCCGGACTTTGAAGCTTTCTTT
TRBD2,TRBV12-5,many,TRBJ2-3,CASGTVASGVSTDTQYF,TGTGCTAGTGGTACCGTTGCGAGCGGGGTTAGCACAGATACGCAGTATTTT
NA,TRBV21-1,many,TRBJ2-7,CASSKVGRLTYEQYF,TGTGCCAGCAGCAAAGTGGGAAGGCTGACCTACGAGCAGTACTTC
TRBD1,TRBV2,NA,TRBJ1-4,CASSDRQGYLEKLFF,TGTGCCAGCAGCGACCGACAGGGGTACCTTGAAAAACTGTTTTTT
TRBD1,TRBV9,many,TRBJ2-1,CASSVSGTENNEQFF,TGTGCCAGCAGCGTTTCCGGGACAGAAAACAATGAGCAGTTCTTC
TRBD1,TRBV20-1,NA,TRBJ2-7,CSARRGQAYEQYF,TGCAGTGCTAGAAGGGGACAGGCCTACGAGCAGTACTTC
NA,TRBV12-3/TRBV12-4,many,TRBJ1-2,CASTMGGNYGYTF,TGTGCCAGCACTATGGGAGGGAACTATGGCTACACCTTC
NA,TRBV6-2/TRBV6-3,few,TRBJ2-2,CASRKAGSRTGELFF,TGTGCCAGCAGAAAGGCGGGCTCACGCACCGGGGAGCTGTTTTTT
TRBD2,TRBV9,many,TRBJ2-1,CASSVAGSGGVFDEQFF,TGTGCCAGCAGCGTAGCGGGTAGCGGGGGGGTATTCGATGAGCAGTTCTTC
NA,TRBV6-1,many,TRBJ1-2,CASSRATGNYGYTF,TGTGCCAGCAGTCGGGCCACAGGGAACTATGGCTACACCTTC
NA,TRBV4-3,NA,TRBJ2-1,CASSHPGSYNEQFF,TGCGCCAGCAGCCATCCGGGTTCGTACAATGAGCAGTTCTTC
NA,TRBV20-1,many,TRBJ2-5,CSAPSVGRPETQYF,TGCAGTGCTCCCTCGGTTGGTAGGCCAGAGACCCAGTACTTC
NA,TRBV5-1,few,TRBJ2-5,CASSRQAEETQYF,TGCGCCAGCAGTCGACAGGCCGAAGAGACCCAGTACTTC
TRBD1,TRBV10-3,many,TRBJ2-1,CAISLQDRGQDEQFF,TGTGCCATCAGCCTCCAGGACAGGGGGCAGGATGAGCAGTTCTTC
NA,TRBV28,many,TRBJ1-1,CASTASGYTEAFF,TGTGCCAGCACCGCCTCCGGATACACTGAAGCTTTCTTT
NA,TRBV27,many,TRBJ2-2,CASSPIRGPLAGELFF,TGTGCCAGCAGTCCCATCAGGGGCCCCCTCGCCGGGGAGCTGTTTTTT
NA,TRBV7-2,many,TRBJ1-6,CASSLAGLNSPLHF,TGTGCCAGCAGCTTAGCGGGGCTCAATTCACCCCTCCACTTT
NA,TRBV7-9,NA,TRBJ2-7,CASSLKGGGPYEQYF,TGTGCCAGCAGCCTGAAAGGAGGGGGACCCTACGAGCAGTACTTC
NA,TRBV7-2,few,TRBJ2-4,CASSLDNLGNIQYF,TGTGCCAGCAGCTTAGACAATTTAGGGAACATTCAGTACTTC
NA,TRBV18,many,TRBJ2-7,CASSPGPDYEQYF,TGTGCCAGCTCACCTGGCCCGGACTACGAGCAGTACTTC
NA,TRBV12-3/TRBV12-4,many,TRBJ2-7,CASSRDIRFYEQYF,TGTGCCAGCAGCCGGGACATACGCTTCTACGAGCAGTACTTC
NA,TRBV7-2,many,TRBJ2-7,CASSSQGGGRYEQYF,TGTGCCAGCAGCTCTCAGGGGGGAGGGCGGTACGAGCAGTACTTC
NA,TRBV7-2,many,TRBJ1-5,CASSRLDGDNQPQHF,TGTGCCAGCAGCCGTTTGGACGGGGACAATCAGCCCCAGCATTTT
NA,TRBV20-1,many,TRBJ2-2,CSARDHSFGELFF,TGCAGTGCTAGAGACCATTCGTTCGGGGAGCTGTTTTTT
NA,TRBV4-2,many,TRBJ2-7,CASSPNRGSGYEQYF,TGTGCCAGCAGCCCCAATCGGGGTAGCGGTTACGAGCAGTACTTC
NA,TRBV6-4,many,TRBJ2-1,CASSARLGTYRWNEQFF,TGTGCCAGCAGTGCACGGCTAGGGACCTACCGGTGGAATGAGCAGTTCTTC
TRBD1,TRBV12-3/TRBV12-4,many,TRBJ2-7,CASSLRSQGLEVYEQYF,TGTGCCAGCAGTCTCAGGTCACAGGGGTTAGAGGTCTACGAGCAGTACTTC
NA,TRBV5-1,NA,TRBJ1-1,CASSLRASITDTEAFF,TGCGCCAGCAGCTTACGGGCCTCGATTACGGACACTGAAGCTTTCTTT
NA,TRBV20-1,many,TRBJ2-3,CSARALPGADTQYF,TGCAGTGCTAGAGCCCTCCCGGGGGCCGATACGCAGTATTTT
NA,TRBV9,few,TRBJ2-6,CASSVGIARGMGSGANVLTF,TGTGCCAGCAGCGTAGGCATCGCGAGGGGGATGGGATCTGGGGCCAACGTCCTGACTTTC
NA,TRBV7-8,NA,TRBJ2-5,CASSPEGYQEWTQYF,TGTGCCAGCAGCCCAGAAGGTTACCAAGAGTGGACCCAGTACTTC
NA,TRBV5-1,many,TRBJ1-1,CASNPGTKDTEAFF,TGCGCCAGCAACCCCGGGACAAAGGACACTGAAGCTTTCTTT
TRBD2,TRBV20-1,NA,TRBJ2-3,CSAKEGLSTDTQYF,TGCAGTGCAAAAGAGGGACTATCCACAGATACGCAGTATTTT
NA,TRBV5-1,many,TRBJ2-5,CASSFRDPRVETQYF,TGCGCCAGCAGCTTCCGGGACCCCCGAGTGGAGACCCAGTACTTC
NA,TRBV7-2,many,TRBJ2-1,CASSPDYSSYNEQFF,TGTGCCAGCAGTCCGGACTACTCCTCCTACAATGAGCAGTTCTTC
NA,TRBV20-1,many,TRBJ2-3,CSASLVVTQYF,TGCAGTGCTAGCCTCGTAGTTACGCAGTATTTT
TRBD2,TRBV2,many,TRBJ2-1,CASSEDAGLANHNYNEQFF,TGTGCCAGCAGTGAAGATGCGGGACTAGCGAACCATAACTACAATGAGCAGTTCTTC
NA,TRBV7-2,many,TRBJ2-1,CASSLSSASGYEQFF,TGTGCCAGCAGCTTAAGCTCGGCATCAGGGTATGAGCAGTTCTTC
NA,TRBV6-2/TRBV6-3,NA,TRBJ1-5,CASSYIYGNQPQHF,TGTGCCAGCAGTTACATCTATGGCAATCAGCCCCAGCATTTT
NA,TRBV7-9,NA,TRBJ2-1,CASTQGGSFSYNEQFF,TGTGCCAGCACCCAAGGCGGGTCCTTCTCCTACAATGAGCAGTTCTTC
NA,TRBV5-1,many,TRBJ2-7,CASSSGNSYEQYF,TGCGCCAGCAGCTCTGGCAACTCCTACGAGCAGTACTTC